The T cell receptor beta chain under discussion was sequenced for a study of cytomegalovirus exposure and HLA in healthy donors. Trimming left V 3 bases short and J 5 bases short, with 8 bases between. The CDR3 totals 13 residues. Germline V lookup: CDR1 PRHDT, CDR2 FYEKMQ (reference sequence). PCR was performed using 60 Vbeta and 13 Jbeta primers. Profiling relied on immunoSEQ multiplex PCR, and the TCRdb table lists in-frame clones only, not all of them. This table has more than 150,000 clones, over 75% appearing once. This chain uses TRBV13 with TRBJ2-1, with D unclear. The receptor was derived from a girl under three years old in good health and CMV-seronegative. The source material was PBMCs. The CDR3 sequence: CASSFTQNNEQFF. CDR3 coding DNA: TGTGCCAGCAGCTTCACACAGAACAATGAGCAGTTCTTC.